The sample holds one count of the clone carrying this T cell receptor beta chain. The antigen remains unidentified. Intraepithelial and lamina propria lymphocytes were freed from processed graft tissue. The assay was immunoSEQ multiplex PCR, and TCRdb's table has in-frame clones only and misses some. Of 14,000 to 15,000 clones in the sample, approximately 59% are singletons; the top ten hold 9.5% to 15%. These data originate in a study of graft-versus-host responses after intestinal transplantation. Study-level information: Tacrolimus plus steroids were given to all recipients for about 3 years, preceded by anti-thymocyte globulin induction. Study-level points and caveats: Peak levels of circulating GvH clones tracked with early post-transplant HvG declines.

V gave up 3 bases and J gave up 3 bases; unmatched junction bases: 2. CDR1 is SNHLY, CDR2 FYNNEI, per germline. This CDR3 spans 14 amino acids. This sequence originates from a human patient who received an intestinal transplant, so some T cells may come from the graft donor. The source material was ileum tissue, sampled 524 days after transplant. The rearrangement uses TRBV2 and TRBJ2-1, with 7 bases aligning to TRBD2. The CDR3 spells CASSELAVYNEQFF. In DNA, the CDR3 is TGTGCCAGCAGTGAGCTAGCGGTCTACAATGAGCAGTTCTTC.